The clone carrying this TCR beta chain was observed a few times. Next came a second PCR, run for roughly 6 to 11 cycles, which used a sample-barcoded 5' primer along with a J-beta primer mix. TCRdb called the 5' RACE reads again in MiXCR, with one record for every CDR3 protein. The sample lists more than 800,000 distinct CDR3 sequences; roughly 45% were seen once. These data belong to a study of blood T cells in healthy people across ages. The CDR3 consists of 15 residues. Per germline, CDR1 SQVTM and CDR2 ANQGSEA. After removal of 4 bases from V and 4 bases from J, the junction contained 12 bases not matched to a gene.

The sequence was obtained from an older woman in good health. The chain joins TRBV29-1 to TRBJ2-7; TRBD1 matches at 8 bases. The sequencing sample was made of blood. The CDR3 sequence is CSVVRWQGAGYEQYF. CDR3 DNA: TGCAGCGTTGTAAGGTGGCAGGGGGCAGGTTACGAGCAGTACTTC.